This TCR beta chain was captured in a study of naive and memory T cell subsets. The study's findings and limits: Far more TCRs reportedly came from tuberculin skin test site biopsies. TCR transcript changes with activation or differentiation may affect this RNA method.

This clonotype has a handful of counts. The target antigen is unknown. Stated treatment: skin biopsy from PPD injection site in Mantoux-positive individual. An oligonucleotide containing a UMI was ligated to the 3' end of TCR cDNA. The SP2 primer and nested alpha and beta constant region primers amplified ligated cDNA in four rounds. TCRdb called the UMI-ligation and nested PCR reads again in MiXCR, with one record for every CDR3 protein. Here the sample spans about 37,000 distinct CDR3 sequences, 11% being singletons. V lost 4 bases to trimming and J lost 4 bases; unmatched junction nucleotides: 5. This CDR3 spans 14 amino acids. Germline CDR1 SNHLY, CDR2 FYNNEI.

The source is an adult in good health. Sequences were derived from skin, sampled from a tuberculin skin test site. The chain employs TRBV2 and TRBJ1-2; the match to TRBD1 covers 8 bases. The CDR3 spells CASSGVDRGYGYTF. CDR3 in DNA: TGTGCCAGCAGTGGGGTTGACAGGGGCTATGGCTACACCTTC.